This paragraph covers one T cell receptor beta chain sequence. The CDR3 loop spans 15 amino acids. Germline assignment: CDR1 SGHNT and CDR2 YENEEA. The V gene end was trimmed by 1 base and the J gene end by 5 bases; junction bases not matched to a gene: 6. The sample comes from a study of blood T cell repertoires in COVID-19. Sequencing was performed with immunoSEQ multiplex PCR; in TCRdb, only in-frame clones are kept and a portion is missing. The sample has over 130,000 clones; roughly 80% are singletons. This TCR was recovered from a woman in her fifties or sixties with acute or convalescent COVID-19. V is TRBV11-3 and J is TRBJ2-5, with 8 bases identical to TRBD2. The sequenced material came from peripheral blood. Here the CDR3 DNA reads TGTGCCAGCAGCTTAGCGGGAGGGCGACGGGAGACCCAGTACTTC. It translates to CASSLAGGRRETQYF.